This paragraph covers one TCR beta chain sequence. The antigen is unknown. The record originates from a study of T cell responses to AZD1222 COVID-19 vaccine. The study, taken as a whole, reports: Only after the peak T cell response were repertoires sampled. At baseline, seropositivity was found in only a handful of AZD1222 recipients.

The CDR3 has 15 residues. Germline V lookup: CDR1 MDHEN, CDR2 SYDVKM. Between the trimmed V and J ends, which lost 4 bases and 1 base, there was a span of 13 bases. Libraries were prepared by immunoSEQ multiplex PCR; TCRdb keeps only in-frame clonotypes and omits some of them. The sample lists 77,000 or so clones, roughly nine tenths occurring once. The receptor was derived from an adult in good health. The sequencing used peripheral blood, collected on day 0 of AZD1222 vaccination. The V call is TRBV28, the J call TRBJ1-2, with D possibly matching TRBD1 (5 bases). The CDR3 region has the DNA TGTGCCAGCAGTTCGATGGACACCATTAACTATGGCTACACCTTC. It yields the protein CASSSMDTINYGYTF.